The entry below describes one T cell receptor beta chain. Sequenced by immunoSEQ multiplex PCR; TCRdb stores in-frame clones only, minus some. This table holds 120,000 to 150,000 clones, approximately 90% found once. This sample is drawn from a study of cytomegalovirus exposure and HLA in healthy donors. Trimming stripped 5 bases from V and 0 bases from J, with 12 bases between. The length of the CDR3 is 15 residues. Germline V CDR1 and CDR2: SGHRS, YFSETQ. The specimen was PBMCs. This receptor was identified in a man aged 18 to 29 in good health and CMV-seropositive. The chain is built from TRBV5-1 and TRBJ1-3; no definite D call. The DNA for the CDR3 is TGCGCCAGCAGTACTGACACTCTCTCTGGAAACACCATATATTTT. Amino acids: CASSTDTLSGNTIYF.